The entry below gives a single TCR beta chain sequence along with its context. This record comes from a study of blood T cell repertoires in COVID-19. Study as a whole: The samples span acute and convalescent COVID-19 from the United States, Italy and Spain. Sources were T cells, B-cell-depleted T cells, or PBMCs; the material itself was cDNA or gDNA.

Produced via immunoSEQ multiplex PCR; TCRdb's table is partial and in-frame only. The sample consists of around 250,000 clones, about 82% of them appearing once. Germline lookup yields CDR1 MNHEY and CDR2 SMNVEV (reference sequence). Trimming at V came to 4 bases and at J to 4 bases, leaving 6 bases not matched to a gene. The CDR3 has 16 residues. The chain links TRBV27 to TRBJ2-3, with TRBD2 identical over 12 bases. The specimen sequenced was peripheral blood. The TCR sequence derives from a man aged 80 or over with acute or convalescent COVID-19. In nucleotides, the CDR3 is TGTGCCAGCAGTTCTCTAGCGGGGGGGGGCTCAGATACGCAGTATTTT. Translation: CASSSLAGGGSDTQYF.